The sequence of this T cell receptor beta chain was determined in a study of tumour-infiltrating T cells in Burkitt lymphoma. Sequencing was performed with immunoSEQ multiplex PCR; in TCRdb, only in-frame clones are kept and a portion is missing. Here the sample spans just under 4,500 clones, about 81% being singletons. V trimming: 8 bases; J trimming: 6 bases; junction bases outside the gene matches: 2. This CDR3 has 13 residues. The germline CDR1 and CDR2 sequences are SNHLY and FYNNEI. This clonotype was obtained from a human donor with diffuse large B-cell lymphoma. Some clones in this sample may be carry-over from other donors' samples. This chain uses TRBV2 with TRBJ2-2, with 11 bases fitting TRBD2. Specimen: tumor tissue. DNA for the CDR3: TGTGCCAGCGTAGCGGGGGGGTCCGGGGAGCTGTTTTTT. Translating gives CASVAGGSGELFF.